This T cell receptor beta chain was recovered during a study of Ad26.COV2.S vaccination and SARS-CoV-2 variants. Study-wide context: Enrolled in COV1001, the donor was in the Ad26.COV2.S trial arm, which received the vaccine. Ad26.COV2.S, an intramuscular injection, was given once or twice 56 days apart.

The repertoire was sequenced with immunoSEQ multiplex PCR; TCRdb's copy has only in-frame clones and lacks some. Of 450,000 to 550,000 clones in the sample, roughly 87% were seen once. The treatment was: some 20 received Ad26.COV2.S at low or high dose, single or two shots; roughly 5 received placebo; per-sample allocation not given. Specimens were obtained on day 63 following the first vaccine or placebo injection. It was an adult aged 18-55 years in Boston who was the donor. Study-level findings and limits: Vaccinated and placebo-treated recipients had similar non-spike TCR breadth.

Note on this clone: Its specificity is not known.

This TCR came from a person between 18 and 60 years old who received the Ad26.COV2.S COVID-19 vaccine or a placebo. Here the sequenced sample was peripheral blood, taken in a trial of Ad26.COV2.S vaccine versus placebo.

In DNA, the CDR3 is TGTGCCAGCTCACCACTGGACAGAAGCTATGGCTACACCTTC. Translated, it gives CASSPLDRSYGYTF. The rearrangement uses TRBV18 and TRBJ1-2; a weak D match, TRBD1 (6 bases). The CDR3 spans 14 residues. V dropped 1 base and J dropped 4 bases, with 10 bases sitting between them. Germline-derived CDR1 and CDR2 are KGHSH and LQKENI.